This T cell receptor (beta chain) was identified during a study of cytomegalovirus exposure and HLA in healthy donors. Looking at the study overall: Sequencing of 150 million to 200 million T cells in an earlier analysis found 120 million or so unique TCR beta sequences. Study conclusions and caveats: Sequences of the TCR beta chain were said to predict the HLA-A and HLA-B alleles of most subjects accurately.

The CDR3 contains 17 residues. With 0 bases clipped from V and 8 bases from J, the junction kept 14 bases outside the gene matches. Germline V gene sequence: CDR1 SGHRS, CDR2 YFSETQ. A word on this clone: Its specificity is unknown.

The donors (healthy individuals) were bone marrow donors. The donors, nominally healthy at sampling, likely had unrecorded immune exposures. PCR used 60 Vbeta primers and 13 Jbeta primers. Measured with immunoSEQ multiplex PCR; TCRdb has only the in-frame clones, and not every one. The data contain 210,000 or so clones, 60% to 80% of them singletons. The clonotype comes from a man younger than 35 in good health and CMV-seronegative. Sequencing input: PBMCs. V is TRBV5-1 and J is TRBJ2-1; 7 bases agree with TRBD2. This chain's CDR3 is CASSLGSPLAVMDEQFF. CDR3 coding DNA: TGCGCCAGCAGCTTGGGAAGCCCTCTAGCGGTAATGGATGAGCAGTTCTTC.